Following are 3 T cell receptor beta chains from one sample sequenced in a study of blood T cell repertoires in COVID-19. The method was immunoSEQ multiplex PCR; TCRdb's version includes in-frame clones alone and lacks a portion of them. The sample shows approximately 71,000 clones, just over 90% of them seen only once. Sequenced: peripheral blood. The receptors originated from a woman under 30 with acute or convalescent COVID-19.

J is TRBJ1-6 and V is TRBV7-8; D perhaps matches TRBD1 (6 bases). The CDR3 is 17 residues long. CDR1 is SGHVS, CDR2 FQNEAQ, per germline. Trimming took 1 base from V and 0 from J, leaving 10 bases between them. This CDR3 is CASSLGTVSSYNSPLHF. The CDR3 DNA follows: TGTGCCAGCAGCTTAGGGACAGTGAGCTCCTATAATTCACCCCTCCACTTT.

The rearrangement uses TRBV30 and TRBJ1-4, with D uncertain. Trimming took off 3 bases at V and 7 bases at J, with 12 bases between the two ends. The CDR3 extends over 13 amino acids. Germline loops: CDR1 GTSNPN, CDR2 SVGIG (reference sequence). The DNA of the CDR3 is TGTGCCTGGAGGAACAGCTTAATTGAAAAACTGTTTTTT. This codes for CAWRNSLIEKLFF.

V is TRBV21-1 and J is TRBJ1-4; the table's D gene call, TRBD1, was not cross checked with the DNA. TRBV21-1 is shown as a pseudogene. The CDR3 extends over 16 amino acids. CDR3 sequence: CASSNGQSATNEKLFF. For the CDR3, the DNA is TGTGCCAGCAGCAATGGACAGTCTGCAACTAATGAAAAACTGTTTTTT.